These T cell receptor beta chains were read from a single sample in a study of CD4 T cells in relation to SARS-CoV-2 and coronaviruses. Sequencing was performed with immunoSEQ multiplex PCR; in TCRdb, only in-frame clones are kept and a portion is missing. The table records 65,000 or so clones, about 89% of them present only once. Sequencing input: memory CD4+ T cells from PBMCs. The receptor set was obtained from a human donor in good health. Both conserved end residues are part of each CDR3. The D gene is left open where the match is weak. Clone size is given for some rows only: seen once, a few or many times, or a class if the clone is expanded.

d_gene: TRBD1
v_gene: TRBV7-2
abundance: -
j_gene: TRBJ2-1
CDR3aa: CATFGQGRNEQFF
CDR3nt: TGTGCCACCTTCGGACAGGGAAGAAATGAGCAGTTCTTC

d_gene: -
v_gene: TRBV9
abundance: once
j_gene: TRBJ1-2
CDR3aa: CASSLRRPGHGEFLEGYTF
CDR3nt: TGTGCCAGCAGCCTCCGAAGACCGGGACACGGCGAATTTTTAGAGGGCTACACCTTC

d_gene: -
v_gene: TRBV7-2
abundance: once
j_gene: TRBJ2-1
CDR3aa: CASSFRRGDNEQFF
CDR3nt: TGTGCCAGCAGCTTCCGACGCGGGGACAATGAGCAGTTCTTC

d_gene: TRBD2
v_gene: TRBV30
abundance: -
j_gene: TRBJ2-1
CDR3aa: CAWSGLAGGDEQFF
CDR3nt: TGTGCCTGGAGTGGCCTAGCGGGGGGCGATGAGCAGTTCTTC

d_gene: TRBD2
v_gene: TRBV12-3/TRBV12-4
abundance: once
j_gene: TRBJ2-1
CDR3aa: CASRPGLDNEQFF
CDR3nt: TGTGCCAGCAGGCCGGGACTAGACAATGAGCAGTTCTTC

d_gene: -
v_gene: TRBV2
abundance: -
j_gene: TRBJ2-6
CDR3aa: CASSWTAGANVLTF
CDR3nt: TGTGCCAGCAGCTGGACGGCTGGGGCCAACGTCCTGACTTTC

d_gene: -
v_gene: TRBV11-2
abundance: -
j_gene: TRBJ2-3
CDR3aa: CASTSDRSTDTQYF
CDR3nt: TGTGCCAGCACCTCAGACAGAAGCACAGATACGCAGTATTTT

d_gene: TRBD1
v_gene: TRBV5-6
abundance: -
j_gene: TRBJ2-3
CDR3aa: CASSLGQATDTQYF
CDR3nt: TGTGCCAGCAGCCTTGGACAGGCCACAGATACGCAGTATTTT

d_gene: TRBD1
v_gene: TRBV29-1
abundance: -
j_gene: TRBJ2-7
CDR3aa: CSVEGTGRYEQYF
CDR3nt: TGCAGCGTTGAGGGGACAGGGCGCTACGAGCAGTACTTC

d_gene: TRBD1
v_gene: TRBV18
abundance: -
j_gene: TRBJ2-5
CDR3aa: CASSPGTGGETQYF
CDR3nt: TGTGCCAGCTCACCAGGGACAGGGGGAGAGACCCAGTACTTC

d_gene: TRBD2
v_gene: TRBV5-1
abundance: -
j_gene: TRBJ2-3
CDR3aa: CASSPGLAVSTDTQYF
CDR3nt: TGCGCCAGCAGCCCCGGACTAGCGGTCAGCACAGATACGCAGTATTTT

d_gene: -
v_gene: TRBV15
abundance: -
j_gene: TRBJ2-7
CDR3aa: CATSRTGQQYF
CDR3nt: TGTGCCACCAGCAGGACCGGGCAGCAGTACTTC

d_gene: -
v_gene: TRBV2
abundance: -
j_gene: TRBJ1-5
CDR3aa: CASSRQVNQPQHF
CDR3nt: TGTGCCAGCAGTCGACAGGTCAATCAGCCCCAGCATTTT

d_gene: -
v_gene: TRBV4-3
abundance: -
j_gene: TRBJ2-2
CDR3aa: CASSPTTYTGELFF
CDR3nt: TGCGCCAGCAGTCCCACTACGTACACCGGGGAGCTGTTTTTT

d_gene: -
v_gene: TRBV18
abundance: -
j_gene: TRBJ1-2
CDR3aa: CASSPYRDKEGYTF
CDR3nt: TGTGCCAGCTCACCTTACCGGGACAAGGAAGGCTACACCTTC

d_gene: -
v_gene: TRBV15
abundance: -
j_gene: TRBJ2-1
CDR3aa: CATSRDRPGSGIDEQFF
CDR3nt: TGTGCCACCAGCAGAGATCGCCCGGGAAGTGGTATAGATGAGCAGTTCTTC

d_gene: TRBD2
v_gene: TRBV7-3
abundance: -
j_gene: TRBJ2-3
CDR3aa: CASSLKLAGGLDTQYF
CDR3nt: TGTGCCAGCAGCTTAAAACTAGCGGGGGGTTTGGATACGCAGTATTTT

d_gene: -
v_gene: TRBV5-1
abundance: -
j_gene: TRBJ2-7
CDR3aa: CASSLTGMNYEQYF
CDR3nt: TGCGCCAGCAGCTTGACAGGGATGAACTACGAGCAGTACTTC

d_gene: TRBD2
v_gene: TRBV28
abundance: -
j_gene: TRBJ2-7
CDR3aa: CASSSGLGVYEQYF
CDR3nt: TGTGCCAGCAGTTCGGGACTAGGTGTCTACGAGCAGTACTTC

d_gene: -
v_gene: TRBV29-1
abundance: -
j_gene: TRBJ1-4
CDR3aa: CSVLRSGNRATNEKLFF
CDR3nt: TGCAGCGTTTTAAGGAGCGGGAACCGTGCAACTAATGAAAAACTGTTTTTT

d_gene: -
v_gene: TRBV29-1
abundance: -
j_gene: TRBJ1-5
CDR3aa: CSVNGGNSNQPQHF
CDR3nt: TGCAGCGTTAACGGTGGGAATAGCAATCAGCCCCAGCATTTT

d_gene: -
v_gene: TRBV10-3
abundance: -
j_gene: TRBJ1-1
CDR3aa: CAIRDLGQMNTEAFF
CDR3nt: TGTGCCATCCGGGATTTAGGACAAATGAACACTGAAGCTTTCTTT

d_gene: -
v_gene: TRBV18
abundance: -
j_gene: TRBJ2-7
CDR3aa: CASSPSTREQYF
CDR3nt: TGTGCCAGCTCACCTAGTACCCGCGAGCAGTACTTC

d_gene: -
v_gene: TRBV10-2
abundance: -
j_gene: TRBJ2-6
CDR3aa: CASRLTGSGANVLTF
CDR3nt: TGCGCCAGCAGACTGACAGGCTCTGGGGCCAACGTCCTGACTTTC

d_gene: -
v_gene: TRBV7-9
abundance: once
j_gene: TRBJ2-5
CDR3aa: CASTVGNTGQETQYF
CDR3nt: TGTGCCAGCACCGTGGGAAACACAGGTCAAGAGACCCAGTACTTC

d_gene: -
v_gene: TRBV5-5
abundance: -
j_gene: TRBJ2-7
CDR3aa: CASSLKVPGSYEQYF
CDR3nt: TGTGCCAGCAGCTTGAAGGTGCCAGGGAGCTACGAGCAGTACTTC

d_gene: -
v_gene: TRBV10-3
abundance: -
j_gene: TRBJ2-2
CDR3aa: CAIRSLDTGELFF
CDR3nt: TGTGCCATCAGGTCCCTTGACACCGGGGAGCTGTTTTTT

d_gene: -
v_gene: TRBV5-4
abundance: -
j_gene: TRBJ1-1
CDR3aa: CASSSPRMNTEAFF
CDR3nt: TGTGCCAGCAGCTCCCCCAGGATGAACACTGAAGCTTTCTTT

d_gene: TRBD2
v_gene: TRBV27
abundance: once
j_gene: TRBJ2-5
CDR3aa: CASSFTSGGGWFETQYF
CDR3nt: TGTGCCAGCTCCTTTACTAGCGGGGGGGGTTGGTTCGAGACCCAGTACTTC

d_gene: -
v_gene: TRBV7-2
abundance: -
j_gene: TRBJ2-1
CDR3aa: CASQRSSYNEQFF
CDR3nt: TGTGCCTCGCAGCGGAGCTCCTACAATGAGCAGTTCTTC

d_gene: TRBD2
v_gene: TRBV27
abundance: -
j_gene: TRBJ2-7
CDR3aa: CASSPHLNRGLAGGREQYF
CDR3nt: TGTGCCAGCAGTCCGCATCTTAACAGGGGACTAGCGGGGGGGCGCGAGCAGTACTTC